One and the same sample provided the 11 T cell receptor beta chains below, sequenced in a study of blood T cell repertoires in COVID-19 (dated by TCRdb to 2018 to 2021). Library method: the immunoSEQ multiplex PCR assay. The clones in this table, taken by TCRdb from immuneACCESS, are in-frame only. Not every clone is retained; where verified, under half of the shortfall comes from an unresolved V gene, and the cause of the rest is unknown. The sample table shows approximately 290,000 clones, and about 88% are seen once. The ten most abundant clones make up around 13% of the sample. Sequenced input: peripheral blood. The receptor source for this set is a woman in her sixties or seventies with acute or convalescent COVID-19.

This clone was counted a few times. The genes are TRBV9 and TRBJ2-2; D not certain. Per the germline V gene, CDR1 is SGDLS and CDR2 is YYNGEE. V gave up 3 bases and J gave up 0 bases, with 6 bases separating them. CDR3 length: 14 residues. The CDR3 DNA is TGTGCCAGCAGCGGGGCTGCGAACACCGGGGAGCTGTTTTTT. Translation: CASSGAANTGELFF. The whole variable domain, remainder taken from reference TRBV9 and TRBJ2-2, is DSGVTQTPKHLITATGQRVTLRCSPRSGDLSVYWYQQSLDQGLQFLIQYYNGEERAKGNILERFSAQQFPDLHSELNLSSLELGDSALYFCASSGAANTGELFFGEGSRLTVL.

The V call is TRBV6-1, the J call TRBJ1-2; 8 nucleotides line up with TRBD1. The CDR3 has 18 residues. Germline CDR1 reads MNHNS; CDR2 reads SASEGT. V gave up 0 bases and J gave up 7 bases; unmatched junction bases: 16. The CDR3 DNA reads as TGTGCCAGCAGTGAAGCCGGACAGGGTGCACTAGTTGGTCGTGGCTACACCTTC. Translated: CASSEAGQGALVGRGYTF.

This clone occurred once. In DNA form, the CDR3 reads TGTGCCACCAGTGATTCGGGCCTACAGGGAAGCCGAGAGACCCAGTACTTC. It specifies CATSDSGLQGSRETQYF. The V call is TRBV24-1, the J call TRBJ2-5, with a weak D call TRBD1 (6 bases). The CDR3 is made up of 17 amino acids. Germline V gene lookup returns CDR1 KGHDR and CDR2 SFDVKD. V was shortened by 2 bases and J by 4 bases, with 19 bases between the two germline ends.

The chain recombines TRBV3-1 (or the pseudogene TRBV3-2) with TRBJ1-3; D unclear. V shed 8 bases and J shed 3 bases, with 17 bases lying between them. The CDR3 consists of 15 residues. The germline gives CDR1 LGHDT, CDR2 YNNKEL (reference sequence). DNA of the CDR3: TGTGCCAGCTCCCCTTCACTAGTTGGTGGAAACACCATATATTTT. Translating gives CASSPSLVGGNTIYF.

J is TRBJ2-5 and V is TRBV15; perhaps TRBD1 as D (6 bases). Trimming left V 1 base short and J 1 base short, with 13 bases between. The CDR3 has 16 residues. Per germline, CDR1 LNHNV and CDR2 YYDKDF (reference sequence). CDR3 nucleotide sequence: TGTGCCACCAGCAGAGGAAAAGGGGGTACCCAAGAGACCCAGTACTTC. This gives the protein CATSRGKGGTQETQYF.

The V gene is TRBV27, the J gene TRBJ1-6; 7 bases align to TRBD1. Germline V CDR1 and CDR2: MNHEY, SMNVEV (reference sequence). The CDR3 spans 15 residues. Germline trimming cut 7 bases from V and 10 bases from J; bases unmatched to any gene: 13. The CDR3 DNA reads as TGTGCCAGCAACTGGACGAACAGGGGAGGATCACCCCTCCACTTT. It yields the protein CASNWTNRGGSPLHF.

The chain recombines TRBV19 with TRBJ2-7; D perhaps matches TRBD1 (6 bases). Trimming cost V 4 bases and J 0 bases, with 16 bases left between them. Germline V gene data show CDR1 as LNHDA and CDR2 as SQIVND (reference sequence). CDR3 length: 16 residues. The CDR3 reads CASSTSGTTISYEQYF. CDR3 nucleotide sequence: TGTGCCAGTAGTACCTCCGGGACAACAATCTCCTACGAGCAGTACTTC.

This clone showed up just once. This chain uses TRBV11-1 with TRBJ2-5; no clear D. This CDR3 has 13 amino acids. The germline V gene encodes CDR1 SGHAT and CDR2 FQDESV (reference sequence). Deletions cut 5 bases from V and 1 base from J, with 8 bases between. In DNA, the CDR3 is TGTGCCAGCAGCCCGAACAGCCAAGAGACCCAGTACTTC. Protein: CASSPNSQETQYF.

The chain employs TRBV9 and TRBJ2-5; weak D call: TRBD1 (6 bases). Trimming left V 0 bases short and J 1 base short, with 10 bases between. The CDR3 runs 15 residues. Germline V lookup: CDR1 SGDLS, CDR2 YYNGEE. The CDR3 DNA sequence: TGTGCCAGCAGCGTAGGGCCGGACAGCCAAGAGACCCAGTACTTC. Translating gives CASSVGPDSQETQYF. The entire variable domain, with the rest obtained from reference TRBV9 and TRBJ2-5, is as follows: DSGVTQTPKHLITATGQRVTLRCSPRSGDLSVYWYQQSLDQGLQFLIQYYNGEERAKGNILERFSAQQFPDLHSELNLSSLELGDSALYFCASSVGPDSQETQYFGPGTRLLVL.

J is TRBJ1-2 and V is TRBV7-9, with a weak D call TRBD1 (6 bases). The CDR3 consists of 16 residues. In germline, CDR1 is SEHNR, CDR2 FQNEAQ (reference sequence). Trimming took off 5 bases at V and 2 bases at J, with 18 bases between the two ends. The CDR3 region has the DNA TGTGCCAGCAGCCCCTGGACAGAGCAACCCAACTATGGCTACACCTTC. Translated: CASSPWTEQPNYGYTF.

The CDR3 bases are TGCGCCAGCAGCTTGGGGGACAGGAATGAAAAACTGTTTTTT. This sequence encodes CASSLGDRNEKLFF. The chain uses TRBV5-1 and TRBJ1-4, with 8 nucleotides matching TRBD1. This CDR3 is built from 14 residues. Losses at the gene ends were 0 bases for V and 5 bases for J; bases not matched to a gene: 0. Looked up from germline, CDR1 is SGHRS and CDR2 is YFSETQ.